This entry describes one T cell receptor (beta chain). Method: immunoSEQ multiplex PCR; TCRdb's copy keeps in-frame clones and lacks some. The repertoire has 250,000 to 300,000 clones, approximately 86% of them found once; the top ten carry 2.2%. Looked up from germline, CDR1 is LGHNA and CDR2 is YNFKEQ. This CDR3 has 18 amino acids. The V segment lost 4 bases and the J segment 0 bases; nucleotides outside the gene matches: 9. These data are taken from a study of blood T cell repertoires in COVID-19. The overall study: Donors in the United States, Italy and Spain gave samples during acute or convalescent COVID-19.

Material: peripheral blood. The chain recombines TRBV4-2 with TRBJ2-3, with 11 bases fitting TRBD2. The source of this sequence is a woman aged 50 to 60 who had recovered from COVID-19. Here the CDR3 reads CASSPWGSGGASTDTQYF. DNA of the CDR3: TGTGCCAGCAGCCCTTGGGGTAGCGGGGGGGCCAGCACAGATACGCAGTATTTT.